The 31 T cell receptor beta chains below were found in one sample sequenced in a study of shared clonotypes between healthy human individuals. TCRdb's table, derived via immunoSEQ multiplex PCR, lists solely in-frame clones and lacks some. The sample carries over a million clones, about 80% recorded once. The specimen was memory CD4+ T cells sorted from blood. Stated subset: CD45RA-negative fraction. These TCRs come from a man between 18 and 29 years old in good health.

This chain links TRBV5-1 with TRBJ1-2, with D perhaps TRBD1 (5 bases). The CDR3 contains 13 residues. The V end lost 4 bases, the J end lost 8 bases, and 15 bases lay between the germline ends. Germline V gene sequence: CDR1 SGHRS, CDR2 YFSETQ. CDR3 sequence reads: CASSAQGRTGYTF. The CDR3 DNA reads TGCGCCAGCAGCGCCCAGGGTAGGACGGGCTACACCTTC.

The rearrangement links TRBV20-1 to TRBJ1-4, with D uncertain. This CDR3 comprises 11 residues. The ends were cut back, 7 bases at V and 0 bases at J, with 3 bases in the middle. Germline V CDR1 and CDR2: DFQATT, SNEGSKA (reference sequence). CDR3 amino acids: CSGSTNEKLFF. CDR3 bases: TGCAGTGGCTCAACTAATGAAAAACTGTTTTTT.

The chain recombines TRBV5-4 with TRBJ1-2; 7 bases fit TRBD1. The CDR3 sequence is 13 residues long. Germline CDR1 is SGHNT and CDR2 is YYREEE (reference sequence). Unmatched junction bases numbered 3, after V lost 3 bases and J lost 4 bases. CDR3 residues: CASSYGQVYGYTF. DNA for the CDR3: TGTGCCAGCAGCTACGGACAGGTCTATGGCTACACCTTC.

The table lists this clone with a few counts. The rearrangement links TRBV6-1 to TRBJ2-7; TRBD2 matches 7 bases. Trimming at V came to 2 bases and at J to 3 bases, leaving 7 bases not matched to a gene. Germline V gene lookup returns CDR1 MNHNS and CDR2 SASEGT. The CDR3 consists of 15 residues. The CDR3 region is CASSESSGVYYEQYF. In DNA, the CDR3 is TGTGCCAGCAGTGAATCGAGCGGGGTTTACTACGAGCAGTACTTC.

The CDR3 DNA reads as TGTGCCAGCAGCCCGTGGAACCAGTACGAGCAGTACTTC. Residues: CASSPWNQYEQYF. The chain combines TRBV7-8 with TRBJ2-7, with D uncertain. The germline V gene encodes CDR1 SGHVS and CDR2 FQNEAQ. V was shortened by 5 bases and J by 4 bases, with 12 bases between the two germline ends. The CDR3 runs 13 residues. Drawing the rest from reference TRBV7-8 and TRBJ2-7, the complete variable domain is GAGVSQSPRYKVAKRGQDVALRCDPISGHVSLFWYQQALGQGPEFLTYFQNEAQLDKSGLPSDRFFAERPEGSVSTLKIQRTQQEDSAVYLCASSPWNQYEQYFGPGTRLTVT.

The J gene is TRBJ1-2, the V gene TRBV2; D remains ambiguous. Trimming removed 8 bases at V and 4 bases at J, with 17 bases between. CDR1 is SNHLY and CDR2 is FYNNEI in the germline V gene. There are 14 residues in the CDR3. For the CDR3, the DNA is TGTGCCAGCGGAGTCCGGGATGCGGCCTATGGCTACACCTTC. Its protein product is CASGVRDAAYGYTF.

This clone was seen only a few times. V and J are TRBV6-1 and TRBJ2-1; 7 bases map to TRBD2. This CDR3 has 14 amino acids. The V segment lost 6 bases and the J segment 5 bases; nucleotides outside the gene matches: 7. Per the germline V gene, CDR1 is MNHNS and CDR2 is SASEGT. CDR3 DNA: TGTGCCAGCAGGCGACTAGCTTTAGACAATGAGCAGTTCTTC. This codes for CASRRLALDNEQFF.

The CDR3 nucleotides read TGTGCCAGTAGCCCGGGACGGCTTGCGAACACCGGGGAGCTGTTTTTT. It translates to CASSPGRLANTGELFF. The rearrangement uses TRBV19 and TRBJ2-2; the D call may be TRBD1 or TRBD2 (5 bases each). V lost 6 bases and J 0 bases, leaving 14 bases between the germline ends. This CDR3 is 16 amino acids long. CDR1 and CDR2 from the germline V gene are LNHDA and SQIVND (reference sequence).

DNA of the CDR3: TGTGCCAGCGCAATGGGGGGGACAGGGGCCTATGAGCAGTTCTTC. Its protein is CASAMGGTGAYEQFF. The chain combines TRBV2 with TRBJ2-1, with 10 nucleotides matching TRBD1. J gave up 8 bases and V 8 bases, and 12 bases lay outside the gene matches. CDR3 length: 15 amino acids. Germline CDR1 SNHLY, CDR2 FYNNEI. Complete variable domain (other parts from reference TRBV2 and TRBJ2-1): EPEVTQTPSHQVTQMGQEVILRCVPISNHLYFYWYRQILGQKVEFLVSFYNNEISEKSEIFDDQFSVERPDGSNFTLKIRSTKLEDSAMYFCASAMGGTGAYEQFFGPGTRLTVL.

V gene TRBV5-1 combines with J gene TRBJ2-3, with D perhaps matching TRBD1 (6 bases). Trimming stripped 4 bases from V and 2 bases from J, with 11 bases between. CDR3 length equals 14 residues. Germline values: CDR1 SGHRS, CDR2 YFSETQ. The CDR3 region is CASSKGQFTDTQYF. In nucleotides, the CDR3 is TGCGCCAGCAGCAAAGGACAGTTCACAGATACGCAGTATTTT.

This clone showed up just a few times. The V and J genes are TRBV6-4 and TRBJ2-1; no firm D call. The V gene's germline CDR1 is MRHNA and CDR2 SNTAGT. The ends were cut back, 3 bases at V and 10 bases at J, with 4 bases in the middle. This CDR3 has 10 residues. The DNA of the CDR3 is TGTGCCAGCAGTGAGCACGAGCAGTTCTTC. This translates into CASSEHEQFF.

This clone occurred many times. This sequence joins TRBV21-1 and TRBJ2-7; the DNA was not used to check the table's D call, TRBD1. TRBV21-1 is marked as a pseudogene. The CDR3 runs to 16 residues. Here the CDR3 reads CASSKSGGQGPYEQYF. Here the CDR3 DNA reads TGTGCCAGCAGCAAATCGGGGGGACAGGGACCCTACGAGCAGTACTTC.

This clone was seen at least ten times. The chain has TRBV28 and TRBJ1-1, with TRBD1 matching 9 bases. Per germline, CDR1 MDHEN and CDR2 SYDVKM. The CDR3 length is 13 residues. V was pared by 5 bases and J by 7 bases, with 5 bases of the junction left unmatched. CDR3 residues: CASSPMDRGEAFF. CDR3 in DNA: TGTGCCAGCAGTCCCATGGACAGGGGTGAAGCTTTCTTT.

The CDR3 sequence is CASSLAGQGIGGYTF. In nucleotides, the CDR3 is TGTGCCAGCAGCTTAGCGGGACAGGGGATCGGAGGCTACACCTTC. The rearrangement uses TRBV7-9 and TRBJ1-2; TRBD1 agrees at 10 bases. The V segment lost 0 bases and the J segment 8 bases; nucleotides outside the gene matches: 6. In germline, CDR1 is SEHNR, CDR2 FQNEAQ (reference sequence). The CDR3 runs to 15 residues.

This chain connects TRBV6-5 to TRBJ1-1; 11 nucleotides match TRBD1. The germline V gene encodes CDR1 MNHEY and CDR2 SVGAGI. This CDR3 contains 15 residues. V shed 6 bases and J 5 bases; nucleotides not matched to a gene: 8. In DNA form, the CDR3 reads TGTGCCAGCAGCCCACAAGGGACAGGGGGGACTGAAGCTTTCTTT. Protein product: CASSPQGTGGTEAFF.

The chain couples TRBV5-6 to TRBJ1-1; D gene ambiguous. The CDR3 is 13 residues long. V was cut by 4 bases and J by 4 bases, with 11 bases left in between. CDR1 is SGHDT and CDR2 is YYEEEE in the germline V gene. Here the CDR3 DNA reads TGTGCCAGCAGCGGGCAGGCGGGCACTGAAGCTTTCTTT. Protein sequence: CASSGQAGTEAFF. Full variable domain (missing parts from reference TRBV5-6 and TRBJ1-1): DAGVTQSPTHLIKTRGQQVTLRCSPKSGHDTVSWYQQALGQGPQFIFQYYEEEERQRGNFPDRFSGHQFPNYSSELNVNALLLGDSALYLCASSGQAGTEAFFGQGTRLTVV.

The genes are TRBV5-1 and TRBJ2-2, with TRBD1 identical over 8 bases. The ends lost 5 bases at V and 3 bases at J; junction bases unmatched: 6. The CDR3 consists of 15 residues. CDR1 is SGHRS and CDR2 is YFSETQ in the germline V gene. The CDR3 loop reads CASSGQGAYTGELFF. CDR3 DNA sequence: TGCGCCAGCAGTGGGCAGGGGGCGTACACCGGGGAGCTGTTTTTT.

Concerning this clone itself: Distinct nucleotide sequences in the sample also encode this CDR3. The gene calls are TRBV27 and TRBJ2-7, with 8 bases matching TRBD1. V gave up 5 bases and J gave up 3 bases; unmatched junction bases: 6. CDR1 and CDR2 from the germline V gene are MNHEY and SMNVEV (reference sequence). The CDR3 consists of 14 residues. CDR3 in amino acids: CASSLGQGSYEQYF. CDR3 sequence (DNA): TGTGCCAGCAGTCTCGGACAGGGCAGCTACGAGCAGTACTTC.

This CDR3 is CASSPPDRNSYEQYF. The CDR3 DNA is TGTGCCAGCAGTCCTCCGGACAGGAACTCCTACGAGCAGTACTTC. The V call is TRBV28, the J call TRBJ2-7, with 7 bases matching TRBD1. This CDR3 contains 15 residues. CDR1 and CDR2 from the germline V gene are MDHEN and SYDVKM. Germline trimming cut 5 bases from V and 0 bases from J; bases unmatched to any gene: 7.

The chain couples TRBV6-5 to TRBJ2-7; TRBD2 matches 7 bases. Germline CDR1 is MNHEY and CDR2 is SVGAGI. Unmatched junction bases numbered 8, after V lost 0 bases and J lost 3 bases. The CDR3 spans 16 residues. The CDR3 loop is CASSYSGRGGSYEQYF. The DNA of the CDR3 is TGTGCCAGCAGTTACTCTGGGAGGGGAGGGAGCTACGAGCAGTACTTC.

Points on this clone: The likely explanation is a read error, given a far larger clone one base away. This CDR3 reads CAGSSRQELAKNIQYF. The DNA for the CDR3 is TGTGCCGGCAGCTCTCGACAGGAGCTAGCCAAAAACATTCAGTACTTC. V and J are TRBV5-4 and TRBJ2-4, with D perhaps TRBD1 (6 bases). CDR3 length: 16 residues. Germline V CDR1 and CDR2: SGHNT, YYREEE (reference sequence).

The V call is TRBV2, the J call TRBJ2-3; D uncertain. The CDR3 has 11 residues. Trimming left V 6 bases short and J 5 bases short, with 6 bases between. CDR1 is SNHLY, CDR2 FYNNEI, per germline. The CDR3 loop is CASRSGDTQYF. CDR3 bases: TGTGCCAGCAGATCGGGAGATACGCAGTATTTT.

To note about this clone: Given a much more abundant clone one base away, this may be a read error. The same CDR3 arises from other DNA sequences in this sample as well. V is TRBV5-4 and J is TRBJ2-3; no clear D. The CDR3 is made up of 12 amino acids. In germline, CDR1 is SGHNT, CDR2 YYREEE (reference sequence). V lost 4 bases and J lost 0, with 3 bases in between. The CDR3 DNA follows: TGTGCCAGCAGCACTAGCACAGATACGCAGTATTTT. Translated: CASSTSTDTQYF. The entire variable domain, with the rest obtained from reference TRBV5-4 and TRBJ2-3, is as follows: ETGVTQSPTHLIKTRGQQVTLRCSSQSGHNTVSWYQQALGQGPQFIFQYYREEENGRGNFPPRFSGLQFPNYSSELNVNALELDDSALYLCASSTSTDTQYFGPGTRLTVL.

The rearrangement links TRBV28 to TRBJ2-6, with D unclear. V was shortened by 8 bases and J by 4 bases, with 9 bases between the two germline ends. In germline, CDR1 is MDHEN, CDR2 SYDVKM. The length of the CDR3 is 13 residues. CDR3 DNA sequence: TGTGCCAGCTCCCAGGCAGGGGCCAACGTCCTGACTTTC. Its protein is CASSQAGANVLTF.

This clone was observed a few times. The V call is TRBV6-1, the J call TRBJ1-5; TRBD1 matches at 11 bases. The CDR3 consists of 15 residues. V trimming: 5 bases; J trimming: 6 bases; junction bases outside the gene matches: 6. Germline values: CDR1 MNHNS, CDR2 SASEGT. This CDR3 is CASSWGQGDSQPQHF. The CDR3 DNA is TGTGCCAGCAGTTGGGGACAGGGGGACTCTCAGCCCCAGCATTTT.

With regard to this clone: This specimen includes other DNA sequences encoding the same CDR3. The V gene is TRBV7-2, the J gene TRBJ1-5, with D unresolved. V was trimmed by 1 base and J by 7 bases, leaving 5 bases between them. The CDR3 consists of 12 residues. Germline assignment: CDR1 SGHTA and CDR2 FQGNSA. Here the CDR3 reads CASSLEGQPQHF. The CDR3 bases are TGTGCCAGCAGCTTAGAAGGGCAGCCCCAGCATTTT.

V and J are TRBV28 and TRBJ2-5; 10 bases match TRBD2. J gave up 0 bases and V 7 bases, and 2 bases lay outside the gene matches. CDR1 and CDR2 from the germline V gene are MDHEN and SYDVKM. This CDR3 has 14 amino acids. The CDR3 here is CASTLAGNQETQYF. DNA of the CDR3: TGTGCCAGCACACTAGCGGGGAACCAAGAGACCCAGTACTTC.

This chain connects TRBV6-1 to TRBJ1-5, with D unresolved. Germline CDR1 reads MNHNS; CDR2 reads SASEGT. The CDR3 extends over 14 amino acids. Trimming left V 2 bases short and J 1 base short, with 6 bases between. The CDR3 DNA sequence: TGTGCCAGCAGTGAATTTAGCAGCAATCAGCCCCAGCATTTT. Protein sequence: CASSEFSSNQPQHF.

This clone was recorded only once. The CDR3, as DNA: TGTGCCAGCAGTGGTCGGGGGAGGCCCTCCTACGAGCAGTACTTC. Its protein product is CASSGRGRPSYEQYF. The chain is built from TRBV2 and TRBJ2-5; possible D gene TRBD2, 6 bases. Matching the DNA end better, TRBJ2-7 makes the J call doubtful. The CDR3 is 15 amino acids. Per the germline V gene, CDR1 is SNHLY and CDR2 is FYNNEI.

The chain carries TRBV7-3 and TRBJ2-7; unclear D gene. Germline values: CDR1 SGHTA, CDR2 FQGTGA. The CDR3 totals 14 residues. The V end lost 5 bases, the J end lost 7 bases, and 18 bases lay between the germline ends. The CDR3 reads CASSLGPTFGEQYF. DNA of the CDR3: TGTGCCAGCAGCCTAGGACCGACCTTTGGAGAGCAGTACTTC.

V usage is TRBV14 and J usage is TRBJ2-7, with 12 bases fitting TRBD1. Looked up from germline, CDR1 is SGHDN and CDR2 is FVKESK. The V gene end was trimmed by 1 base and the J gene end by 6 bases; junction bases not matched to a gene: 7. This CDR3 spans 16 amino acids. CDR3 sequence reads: CASSQAGPGQGAEQYF. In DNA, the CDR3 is TGTGCCAGCAGCCAAGCAGGTCCGGGACAGGGGGCCGAGCAGTACTTC.